The entry below gives a single TCR beta chain sequence along with its context. The data are from a study of blood T cell repertoires in COVID-19. Across the whole study: Donors in the United States, Italy and Spain gave samples during acute or convalescent COVID-19. PBMCs, B-cell-depleted T cells, or T cells were the source of the cDNA or gDNA that made up the material.

Authors' analysis steps: From reference gene primer amplification, estimates of nucleated cell counts were derived. Data came from immunoSEQ multiplex PCR; TCRdb stores just in-frame clones and leaves some out. That table is the source of V, J and clone size, and D and trimming were worked out from the DNA. The sample has fewer than 90,000 clones, approximately 91% seen once. Per germline, CDR1 SQVTM and CDR2 ANQGSEA. V lost 7 bases, J lost 4 bases, and 14 bases stayed unmatched. The CDR3 is 16 residues long. The J gene is TRBJ2-7, the V gene TRBV29-1; 12 bases map to TRBD2. The clonotype comes from a man aged 65 to 79 with acute or convalescent COVID-19. Sample: peripheral blood. For the CDR3, the DNA is TGCAGCGCCAAGGGACTAGCGGGCAACCTTCGGTACGAGCAGTACTTC. This sequence encodes CSAKGLAGNLRYEQYF.